Following are 24 T cell receptor beta chains from one sample sequenced in a study of cytomegalovirus exposure and HLA in healthy donors. The PCR ran on 60 Vbeta and 13 Jbeta primers. Produced via immunoSEQ multiplex PCR; TCRdb's table is partial and in-frame only. Of roughly 120,000 clones in the sample, around 70% were seen once. The sample consisted of PBMCs. The receptors were gathered from a woman aged 40 to 50 in good health and CMV-seronegative.

The chain is built from TRBV14 and TRBJ2-3; D might be TRBD1 (5 bases). Germline values: CDR1 SGHDN, CDR2 FVKESK. This CDR3 region has 14 residues. Trimming took 1 base from V and 12 from J, leaving 17 bases between them. CDR3 in amino acids: CASSQVEGAGLQYF. The CDR3 coding sequence is TGTGCCAGCAGCCAAGTGGAAGGGGCAGGTCTTCAGTATTTT.

This clone came up once. The gene calls are TRBV29-1 and TRBJ2-5; the match to TRBD2 covers 10 bases. The CDR3 has 15 amino acids. The germline V gene encodes CDR1 SQVTM and CDR2 ANQGSEA. V gave up 6 bases and J gave up 2 bases; unmatched junction bases: 9. CDR3 nucleotides: TGCAGCGTCAAAGCGGGAGGGCTCTATCAAGAGACCCAGTACTTC. It codes for CSVKAGGLYQETQYF.

A few counts support this clone. V is TRBV4-3 and J is TRBJ2-3; 9 bases line up with TRBD2. This CDR3 is built from 16 residues. Germline CDR1 is LGHNA and CDR2 is YSLEER. V lost 0 bases to trimming and J lost 5 bases; unmatched junction nucleotides: 6. Here the CDR3 DNA reads TGCGCCAGCAGCCAAGAGGGCGGGAGGGTGGGAGATACGCAGTATTTT. It codes for CASSQEGGRVGDTQYF.

The rearrangement joins TRBV9 to TRBJ2-2, with 11 bases aligning to TRBD2. V gave up 2 bases and J gave up 8 bases; unmatched junction bases: 8. Germline V gives CDR1 SGDLS, CDR2 YYNGEE. The CDR3 covers 16 residues. DNA of the CDR3: TGTGCCAGCAGCGTGACTAGCGGGACACGAGGGGGGGAGCTGTTTTTT. Translation: CASSVTSGTRGGELFF.

This chain connects TRBV7-7 to TRBJ2-5; TRBD1 matches 7 bases. The CDR3 has 15 amino acids. Germline lookup yields CDR1 SSHAT and CDR2 FNYEAQ (reference sequence). J gave up 2 bases and V 5 bases, and 8 bases lay outside the gene matches. CDR3 loop: CASSTRQGHQETQYF. The CDR3 region has the DNA TGTGCCAGCAGCACCCGACAGGGTCATCAAGAGACCCAGTACTTC.

The chain recombines TRBV5-1 with TRBJ2-2; 10 positions match TRBD2. Germline V gives CDR1 SGHRS, CDR2 YFSETQ. The CDR3 runs 16 residues. V trimming: 6 bases; J trimming: 3 bases; junction bases outside the gene matches: 8. The CDR3 sequence: CASTLSGRADTGELFF. CDR3 nucleotides: TGCGCCAGCACCCTAAGCGGGAGGGCGGACACCGGGGAGCTGTTTTTT.

This rearrangement joins TRBV6-5 to TRBJ2-3; D is ambiguous. The CDR3 runs 12 residues. Germline assignment: CDR1 MNHEY and CDR2 SVGAGI. The V gene lost 8 bases and the J gene lost 4 bases, with 10 bases spanning the gap. CDR3 loop: CASCLTADTQYF. The CDR3 nucleotides read TGTGCCAGCTGCCTTACGGCAGATACGCAGTATTTT.

CDR3 DNA: TGTGCCAGTGTGGACAGGGGGCATCTTAACACCGGGGAGCTGTTTTTT. Amino acids: CASVDRGHLNTGELFF. V gene TRBV19 combines with J gene TRBJ2-2; 11 bases fit TRBD1. Germline lookup yields CDR1 LNHDA and CDR2 SQIVND (reference sequence). The CDR3 totals 16 residues. The trim removed 8 bases at V and 2 bases at J, leaving 7 bases unmatched.

This chain links TRBV28 with TRBJ2-2; D remains unclear. Germline CDR1 is MDHEN and CDR2 is SYDVKM. Trimming took off 7 bases at V and 8 bases at J, with 11 bases between the two ends. The CDR3 covers 12 residues. Here the CDR3 reads CASNLAGGELFF. The CDR3 DNA reads TGTGCCAGCAACTTAGCTGGTGGGGAGCTGTTTTTT.

J is TRBJ1-4 and V is TRBV7-9; 7 bases align to TRBD1. The CDR3 consists of 16 residues. Germline lookup yields CDR1 SEHNR and CDR2 FQNEAQ (reference sequence). The ends lost 5 bases at V and 4 bases at J; junction bases unmatched: 10. The CDR3 sequence is CASSPLDRAINEKLFF. The CDR3 nucleotides are TGTGCCAGCAGCCCTCTAGACAGGGCGATTAATGAAAAACTGTTTTTT.

The V and J genes are TRBV7-8 and TRBJ2-1; D not certain. V lost 1 base, J lost 10 bases, and 11 bases lay in between. Germline lookup yields CDR1 SGHVS and CDR2 FQNEAQ. The CDR3 has 13 amino acids. CDR3 amino acids: CASSLDTHGEQFF. DNA of the CDR3: TGTGCCAGCAGCTTAGACACCCACGGGGAGCAGTTCTTC.

The rearrangement uses TRBV6-5 and TRBJ2-1; 7 bases fit TRBD2. The trim removed 7 bases at V and 4 bases at J, leaving 7 bases unmatched. Germline V gives CDR1 MNHEY, CDR2 SVGAGI. The CDR3 length is 14 residues. The CDR3 nucleotides are TGTGCCAGCAACCCGGGACTAACTTACAATGAGCAGTTCTTC. This sequence encodes CASNPGLTYNEQFF.

This clone was seen a few times. The chain links TRBV10-3 to TRBJ2-6, with unresolved D. The CDR3 is 14 residues long. Germline V gene sequence: CDR1 ENHRY, CDR2 SYGVKD. V was shortened by 8 bases and J by 1 base, with 9 bases between the two germline ends. CDR3 DNA: TGTGCCATCCGCGGAACATCTGGGGCCAACGTCCTGACTTTC. Its translation is CAIRGTSGANVLTF.

Turning to this clone: This CDR3 is also generated by other DNA sequences in the sample. The chain recombines TRBV14 with TRBJ2-1; 9 bases align to TRBD2. Germline V gene sequence: CDR1 SGHDN, CDR2 FVKESK. Trimming removed 1 base from V and 5 bases from J; junction bases left unmatched: 9. This CDR3 is 17 amino acids long. The CDR3 loop reads CASSQGRFGGRDNEQFF. The DNA for the CDR3 is TGTGCCAGCAGCCAAGGACGGTTCGGCGGGAGGGACAATGAGCAGTTCTTC.

This clone was counted once. The CDR3 loop is CASSLGQGFYGYTF. CDR3 in DNA: TGTGCCAGCAGCTTGGGGCAGGGCTTCTATGGCTACACCTTC. The gene calls are TRBV5-4 and TRBJ1-2, with D perhaps TRBD1 (5 bases). The CDR3 is made up of 14 amino acids. CDR1 and CDR2 (germline): SGHNT, YYREEE (reference sequence). V lost 0 bases and J lost 4, with 10 bases in between.

The rearrangement joins TRBV27 to TRBJ2-5; the D gene is possibly TRBD2 (6 bases). The CDR3 consists of 13 residues. With 3 bases removed from V and 4 bases from J, the gap between germline ends came to 9 bases. Germline values: CDR1 MNHEY, CDR2 SMNVEV (reference sequence). CDR3 nucleotide sequence: TGTGCCAGCAGTTTTTACGGGGGAGAGACCCAGTACTTC. Protein product: CASSFYGGETQYF.

This chain joins TRBV4-1 and TRBJ2-1; 11 bases are shared with TRBD2. The V gene end was trimmed by 3 bases and the J gene end by 8 bases; junction bases not matched to a gene: 9. CDR1 is MGHRA and CDR2 is YSYEKL in the germline V gene. The CDR3 totals 16 residues. This CDR3 reads CASSQGSGRASDEQFF. The DNA for the CDR3 is TGCGCCAGCAGCCAGGGTAGCGGGAGGGCATCGGATGAGCAGTTCTTC.

CDR3 amino acids: CASSYLAGGKYEQYF. The DNA of the CDR3 is TGTGCCAGCAGTTATTTAGCGGGGGGGAAATACGAGCAGTACTTC. The chain employs TRBV2 and TRBJ2-7; 11 positions agree with TRBD2. V lost 5 bases and J lost 4; bases outside the gene matches: 7. Germline V lookup: CDR1 SNHLY, CDR2 FYNNEI. This CDR3 has 15 amino acids.

The rearrangement links TRBV4-1 to TRBJ2-7, with TRBD2 matching over 9 bases. Germline V gene data show CDR1 as MGHRA and CDR2 as YSYEKL. Trimming cost V 0 bases and J 2 bases; bases outside gene matches: 14. The CDR3 consists of 19 residues. The CDR3 is CASSQDWGLAPSRTYEQYF. Here the CDR3 DNA reads TGCGCCAGCAGCCAAGATTGGGGACTAGCTCCGTCACGGACCTACGAGCAGTACTTC.

The chain recombines TRBV30 with TRBJ2-5, with 12 bases aligning to TRBD2. The CDR3 covers 16 residues. V lost 5 bases and J lost 4; bases outside the gene matches: 11. Germline V CDR1 and CDR2: GTSNPN, SVGIG (reference sequence). CDR3 bases: TGTGCCTGGTCTAGCGGGAGGGCCTCTGGAGGAGAGACCCAGTACTTC. It codes for CAWSSGRASGGETQYF.

This clone was found a few times. In nucleotides, the CDR3 is TGTGCCAGCAGTAGACTCCCCCCTAGCGGGAGGGCCTACAATGAGCAGTTCTTC. Translating gives CASSRLPPSGRAYNEQFF. This chain links TRBV27 with TRBJ2-1, with 12 bases that match TRBD2. Germline values: CDR1 MNHEY, CDR2 SMNVEV (reference sequence). There are 18 residues in the CDR3. The V segment lost 5 bases and the J segment 2 bases; nucleotides outside the gene matches: 10.

The V call is TRBV27, the J call TRBJ2-5; 7 bases map to TRBD2. The CDR3 is 15 residues long. From germline, CDR1 is MNHEY and CDR2 SMNVEV (reference sequence). After removal of 3 bases from V and 2 bases from J, the junction contained 6 bases not matched to a gene. The CDR3 is CASSFGGREQETQYF. CDR3 bases: TGTGCCAGCAGTTTTGGTGGGAGGGAACAAGAGACCCAGTACTTC.

The CDR3 coding sequence is TGTGCCAGCAGCCGAAGGGACAGGGTTAATTCACCCCTCCACTTT. This translates into CASSRRDRVNSPLHF. The chain couples TRBV2 to TRBJ1-6; 9 nucleotides match TRBD1. V trimming: 6 bases; J trimming: 6 bases; junction bases outside the gene matches: 6. Germline V gene data show CDR1 as SNHLY and CDR2 as FYNNEI. The CDR3 runs 15 residues.

The chain carries TRBV7-2 and TRBJ2-5; 10 bases line up with TRBD2. The CDR3 totals 17 residues. The germline CDR1 and CDR2 sequences are SGHTA and FQGNSA. With 6 bases clipped from V and 5 bases from J, the junction kept 15 bases outside the gene matches. The CDR3 DNA reads as TGTGCCAGCAGTCCCACCGGCAGCGGGGGGGCATGGGAGACCCAGTACTTC. This codes for CASSPTGSGGAWETQYF.